What follows describes a single TCR beta chain. Its antigen is unidentified. This may stem from a read error, because a much larger clone lies one nucleotide away. CDR1 is SGHAT and CDR2 is FQDESV in the germline V gene (reference sequence). This CDR3 contains 13 residues. The authors sequenced patients whose flow cytometry had shown CD8+CD57+ cell expansion. Severe acquired aplastic anemia was present in all patients. All patients were therapy-naive when blood was sampled. This sample was included in a study of CD8+CD57+ T cells in acquired aplastic anemia. General study points: Nearly 30 was the count of CD8+ CDR3 sequences that patients shared with controls.

Both TCR beta VDJ combination and CDR3 sequence profiling were carried out. Genomic DNA was the template for this profiling. In TCRdb, the reads were re-called with MiXCR into one record per CDR3 protein. This table has 130,000 or so distinct CDR3 sequences, nearly 40% appearing once. The material sequenced was sorted CD4+, CD8+, or CD8+CD57+ T cells (not recorded which) from PBMCs. The chain joins TRBV11-1 to TRBJ1-5; D unclear. The receptor's source is a human donor with aplastic anemia. DNA for the CDR3: TGTGCCAGCAGCTTCTCTCATAATCAGCCCCGGCATTTT. It specifies CASSFSHNQPRHF. Full variable domain (missing parts from reference TRBV11-1 and TRBJ1-5): EAEVAQSPRYKITEKSQAVAFWCDPISGHATLYWYRQILGQGPELLVQFQDESVVDDSQLPKDRFSAERLKGVDSTLKIQPAELGDSAMYLCASSFSHNQPRHFGDGTRLSIL.